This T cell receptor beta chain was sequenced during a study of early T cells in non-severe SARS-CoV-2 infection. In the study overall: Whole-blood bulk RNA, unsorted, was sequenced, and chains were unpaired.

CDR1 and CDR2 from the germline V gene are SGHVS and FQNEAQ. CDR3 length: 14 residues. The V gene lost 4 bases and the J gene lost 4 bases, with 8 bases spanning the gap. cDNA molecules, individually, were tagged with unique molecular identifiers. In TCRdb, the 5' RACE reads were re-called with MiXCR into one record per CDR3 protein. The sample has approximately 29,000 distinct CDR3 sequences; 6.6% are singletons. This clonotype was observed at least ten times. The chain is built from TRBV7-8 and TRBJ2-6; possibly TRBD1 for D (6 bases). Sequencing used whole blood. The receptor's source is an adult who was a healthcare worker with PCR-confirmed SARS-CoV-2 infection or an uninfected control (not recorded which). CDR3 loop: CASSSGEGANVLTF. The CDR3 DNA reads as TGTGCCAGCAGCTCAGGGGAGGGGGCCAACGTCCTGACTTTC. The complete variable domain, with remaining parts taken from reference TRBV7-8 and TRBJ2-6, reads GAGVSQSPRYKVAKRGQDVALRCDPISGHVSLFWYQQALGQGPEFLTYFQNEAQLDKSGLPSDRFFAERPEGSVSTLKIQRTQQEDSAVYLCASSSGEGANVLTFGAGSRLTVL.